This T cell receptor beta chain was found in a study of cytomegalovirus exposure and HLA in healthy donors. Findings and caveats of the study: In an earlier analysis, most TCR beta V segments were productive about 87% or about 30% of the time.

A multiplex PCR was run with 60 Vbeta primers and 13 Jbeta primers. In the authors' methods: As a later analysis found, there were 60 million to 90 million unique TCR beta chains, of which roughly 11 million were shared. Data came from immunoSEQ multiplex PCR; TCRdb stores just in-frame clones and leaves some out. The DNA was the basis for D and trimming; V, J and clone size are from that table. The sample yields about 160,000 clones, roughly 80% seen once. As regards this clone: Its specificity is not known.

The source material was PBMCs. The TCR comes from a woman aged 30 to 39 in good health and CMV-seropositive.

The CDR3 DNA sequence: TGTGCCTGGAGTGTATATAGAGGGACAGTGGGAAACACCATATATTTT. Its protein product is CAWSVYRGTVGNTIYF. The genes are TRBV30 and TRBJ1-3; 7 positions match TRBD1. The CDR3 is made up of 16 amino acids. The germline V gene has CDR1 GTSNPN and CDR2 SVGIG (reference sequence). The V segment lost 0 bases and the J segment 4 bases; nucleotides outside the gene matches: 9.